This T cell receptor beta chain is drawn from a study of OX40 agonist ivuxolimab in advanced cancers. The CDR3 has 19 residues. Looked up from germline, CDR1 is SEHNR and CDR2 is FQNEAQ (reference sequence). V lost 5 bases and J lost 2, with 27 bases in between. Data came from immunoSEQ multiplex PCR; TCRdb stores just in-frame clones and leaves some out. Of some 48,000 clones detected, around 90% appear once; the ten largest clones hold more than 6.5%. Patients had blood sampled at baseline and again on cycle 4 day 1 and cycle 7 day 1. Sequences were derived from CD4+ or CD8+ T cells sorted from blood, sampled in a trial of the OX40 agonist ivuxolimab. The chain is built from TRBV7-9 and TRBJ1-2; a possible D gene is TRBD1 (6 bases). This receptor was taken from an adult with an advanced solid tumor such as melanoma, head and neck, liver or kidney cancer. Here the CDR3 reads CASSTSKGTFLERNYGYTF. The CDR3 region has the DNA TGTGCCAGCAGCACTTCAAAAGGGACATTCCTTGAGAGGAACTATGGCTACACCTTC.